The entry below gives a single T cell receptor beta chain sequence along with its context. Only in-frame clones appear in the TCRdb table, and some are missing; sequencing was by immunoSEQ multiplex PCR. The sample contains approximately 260,000 clones, around four fifths of which appear only once. CDR3 length: 16 amino acids. The J segment lost 7 bases and the V segment lost 3 bases, leaving 11 bases of the junction unmatched. The germline gives CDR1 SQVTM, CDR2 ANQGSEA. This record comes from a study of blood T cell repertoires in COVID-19. The source material was peripheral blood. The J gene is TRBJ2-7, the V gene TRBV29-1; 14 bases align to TRBD2. The TCR originated in a man aged 55-75 years who had recovered from COVID-19. CDR3 nucleotides: TGCAGCGTTGAGGGACTAGCGGGAGAGCCTCGGAGAGAGCAGTACTTC. Amino acid sequence: CSVEGLAGEPRREQYF.